This TCR beta chain was sequenced during a study of prognosis after radiotherapy for stage I lung cancer. Across the study: Median age was 74.5 years (about 50 to 90) among 10 to 15 men and about six women. There were no patients who received concurrent therapy with stereotactic body radiotherapy.

Only a few counts were recorded for this clonotype. This CDR3 has 14 amino acids. V shed 4 bases and J shed 5 bases, with 13 bases lying between them. Germline V gives CDR1 SGHRS, CDR2 YFSETQ. The genomic DNA TCR beta CDR3 region underwent two rounds of multiplex PCR. Round one of PCR was performed, and it used primers specific to each TRBV and TRBJ gene. PCR's second round employed universal primers. TCRdb itself ran the multiplex PCR reads through MiXCR, one entry per CDR3 protein. The profile shows 20,000 to 25,000 distinct CDR3 sequences, roughly 40% of them singletons. The receptor comes from a donor at least 50 years old with non-small cell lung cancer. Sequenced material: PBMCs, taken before or after stereotactic body radiation therapy (not recorded which). The chain combines TRBV5-1 with TRBJ2-1, with D possibly being TRBD1 or TRBD2 (5 bases each). The CDR3 coding sequence is TGCGCCAGCAGCACGGGCCAGGGACACAATGAGCAGTTCTTC. Amino acid sequence: CASSTGQGHNEQFF.